This T cell receptor (beta chain) was captured in a study of blood T cell repertoires in COVID-19. The wider study: Acute-phase and convalescent COVID-19 samples originated in the United States, Italy and Spain. Nucleic acid was either cDNA or gDNA, and it came from T cells, B-cell-depleted T cells, or PBMCs.

J was trimmed by 4 bases and V by 4 bases; bases with no gene match: 2. The CDR3 has 14 residues. CDR1 is MNHEY, CDR2 SVGAGI, per germline. In the source study's methods: The assay estimated nucleated cells by amplifying reference gene primers. Clones were read by immunoSEQ multiplex PCR, and TCRdb kept only the in-frame ones, dropping some. The V and J calls and clone size were taken over from that table, and D and trimming were inferred from the DNA. The table includes approximately 280,000 clones, approximately 91% detected once. This sequence was found in a man aged 18 to 30 with active or convalescent COVID-19. The sequenced sample consisted of peripheral blood. V and J are TRBV6-5 and TRBJ2-5; 11 positions match TRBD2. CDR3 nucleotides: TGTGCCAGCAGTTTTAGCGGGGGGGTAGAGACCCAGTACTTC. Amino acid sequence: CASSFSGGVETQYF.